The T cell receptor beta chain described here comes from a study of blood T cell repertoires in COVID-19. CDR1 is PRHDT and CDR2 is FYEKMQ in the germline V gene (reference sequence). The junction had 11 bases not matched to a gene; V was cut back by 4 bases and J by 4 bases. The CDR3 spans 16 residues. Here immunoSEQ multiplex PCR was the method, and the copy in TCRdb shows in-frame clones only, minus some. The table includes about 240,000 clones, roughly 87% detected once. Sequencing used PBMCs or T cells enriched from blood (not recorded which). This receptor was taken from a woman aged 25 to 39 with acute COVID-19. The chain is built from TRBV13 and TRBJ1-2; 8 bases are shared with TRBD1. CDR3 sequence reads: CASSSRHRGDSYGYTF. CDR3 coding DNA: TGTGCCAGCAGCTCCCGGCACAGGGGGGACAGCTATGGCTACACCTTC.